This T cell receptor (beta chain) was sequenced in a study of long-term antiretroviral therapy in people with HIV. Turning to the study itself: Of all samples, the earliest predate the 2015 immediate-ART recommendation by about a decade.

This CDR3 region has 12 residues. Per the germline V gene, CDR1 is SQVTM and CDR2 is ANQGSEA. Trimming took 3 bases from V and 3 from J, leaving 9 bases between them. The immunoSEQ assay was v3.0, run at survey level. Libraries were prepared by immunoSEQ multiplex PCR; TCRdb keeps only in-frame clonotypes and omits some of them. The data contain about 22,000 clones, 75% to 85% of them singletons. This chain uses TRBV29-1 with TRBJ2-7; no clear D gene. The sample here was unsorted PBMCs, taken 0.1 years before starting antiretroviral therapy. The TCR originated in a young man with HIV. Here the CDR3 reads CSVDLGNYEQYF. DNA for the CDR3: TGCAGCGTTGATCTTGGTAACTACGAGCAGTACTTC.